These 20 T cell receptor beta chains came from one sample sequenced in a study of T cells in Graves' hyperthyroidism and ophthalmopathy. Amplification of TCR beta CDR3 regions used RNA as the template. First-round RT-PCR of the TCR CDR3 relied on the HTBI primer set. One entry per CDR3 protein, called by TCRdb with MiXCR from the multiplex PCR reads. Among hundreds of thousands of distinct CDR3 sequences, about 45% were seen once, and the ten largest hold approximately 8.2%. The sequenced sample was peripheral blood or thyroid tissue (not recorded which). The receptor source for this set is a woman aged 18-29 years with Graves' hyperthyroidism.

The V gene is TRBV7-2, the J gene TRBJ2-5, with D possibly being TRBD2 (6 bases). CDR1 SGHTA and CDR2 FQGNSA come from the germline V gene. Trimming pared 8 bases from V and 3 bases from J, leaving 13 bases between. This CDR3 is built from 13 residues. The CDR3, as DNA: TGTGCCAGCTCCCGGGAGAGCAAAGAGACCCAGTACTTC. Encoded protein: CASSRESKETQYF.

This clonotype has at least ten counts. The CDR3 spells CASSPNWGQPQHF. CDR3 sequence (DNA): TGTGCCAGCAGTCCCAATTGGGGCCAGCCCCAGCATTTT. The rearrangement links TRBV6-5 to TRBJ1-5; possible D gene TRBD1, 5 bases. Trimming shortened V by 5 bases and J by 7 bases, and 12 bases separated the two germline ends. This CDR3 is 13 amino acids long. The germline V gene has CDR1 MNHEY and CDR2 SVGAGI.

This clonotype appeared many times. A read error is possible here, since a much larger clone lies one base away. The chain carries TRBV2 and TRBJ2-5; no firm D call. The germline V and J ends were trimmed by 6 bases and 5 bases, with 7 bases remaining between them. The CDR3 has 11 residues. CDR1 and CDR2 from the germline V gene are SNHLY and FYNNEI. The CDR3 bases are TGTGCCAGCAGCGTAGGGGAGACCCAGTACTTC. This codes for CASSVGETQYF.

The chain links TRBV7-9 to TRBJ2-5; 12 bases map to TRBD1. CDR1 is SEHNR, CDR2 FQNEAQ, per germline (reference sequence). This CDR3 region has 16 residues. Trimming took 5 bases from V and 3 from J; bases not matched to a gene: 7. DNA for the CDR3: TGTGCCAGCAGCCTACGGGACAGGGGGCAGAAAGAGACCCAGTACTTC. The encoded protein is CASSLRDRGQKETQYF.

This clonotype has a count of ten or more. The rearrangement joins TRBV2 to TRBJ2-5; tentatively, D is TRBD1 (7 bases). The V gene lost 8 bases and the J gene lost 4 bases, with 14 bases spanning the gap. In germline, CDR1 is SNHLY, CDR2 FYNNEI. The CDR3 length is 13 residues. The CDR3 reads CASGGGLGETQYF. In DNA, the CDR3 is TGTGCCAGCGGAGGGGGCTTAGGAGAGACCCAGTACTTC.

This clonotype was recorded a few times. This chain connects TRBV7-9 to TRBJ2-7; TRBD2 aligns across 9 bases. The CDR3 has 15 residues. Trimming removed 3 bases from V and 7 bases from J; junction bases left unmatched: 10. Germline assignment: CDR1 SEHNR and CDR2 FQNEAQ (reference sequence). The CDR3 DNA reads TGTGCCAGCAGCTTGAGCACTAGCGGGTCTTGGGAGCAGTACTTC. Protein sequence: CASSLSTSGSWEQYF.

In this sample, this clonotype turned up many times. The chain has TRBV2 and TRBJ1-2; TRBD1 aligns across 9 bases. V gave up 5 bases and J gave up 7 bases; unmatched junction bases: 5. The germline V gene has CDR1 SNHLY and CDR2 FYNNEI. The CDR3 is 13 residues long. In DNA form, the CDR3 reads TGTGCCAGCAGTCGGGACAGGGTCTCTGGCTACACCTTC. Translating gives CASSRDRVSGYTF.

This clonotype was seen many times. V and J are TRBV24-1 and TRBJ1-5; the match to TRBD1 covers 7 bases. Germline CDR1 is KGHDR and CDR2 is SFDVKD. The V segment lost 4 bases and the J segment 0 bases; nucleotides outside the gene matches: 2. The CDR3 covers 15 residues. The DNA of the CDR3 is TGTGCCACCAGTGAGGGACAGAATAGCAATCAGCCCCAGCATTTT. It codes for CATSEGQNSNQPQHF.

The V gene is TRBV4-2, the J gene TRBJ1-2, with 7 bases lining up with TRBD1. This CDR3 has 12 residues. Germline assignment: CDR1 LGHNA and CDR2 YNFKEQ. After removal of 4 bases from V and 10 bases from J, the junction contained 6 bases not matched to a gene. Written as DNA, the CDR3 is TGTGCCAGCAGCCCGGGACAGCGAGACTACACCTTC. Its translation: CASSPGQRDYTF.

This clonotype was counted at least ten times. The chain employs TRBV2 and TRBJ1-6; weak D call: TRBD1 (5 bases). V was cut by 3 bases and J by 3 bases, with 9 bases left in between. There are 15 residues in the CDR3. The germline V gene encodes CDR1 SNHLY and CDR2 FYNNEI. CDR3 in amino acids: CASSDNQGYNSPLHF. In DNA form, the CDR3 reads TGTGCCAGCAGTGACAACCAGGGCTATAATTCACCCCTCCACTTT.

This clonotype appeared many times. Compared with germline, one end of the junction differs, possibly owing to a read error. The CDR3 region is CASSDSSYNSPLHF. For the CDR3, the DNA is TGTGCCAGCAGTGACAGCTCCTATAATTCACCCCTCCACTTT. The V gene is TRBV10-3, the J gene TRBJ1-6, with D tentatively TRBD1 (5 bases). Germline V CDR1 and CDR2: ENHRY, SYGVKD. This CDR3 is built from 14 residues.

The sample holds one count of this clonotype. The gene calls are TRBV10-2 and TRBJ2-5; TRBD1 matches 7 bases. Per the germline V gene, CDR1 is WSHSY and CDR2 is SAAADI. V shed 5 bases and J 4 bases; nucleotides not matched to a gene: 4. The CDR3 loop spans 13 amino acids. CDR3 in DNA: TGCGCCAGCAGTTGGGACAGATCAGAGACCCAGTACTTC. Protein product: CASSWDRSETQYF.

This clonotype was counted between two and nine times. The chain combines TRBV7-8 with TRBJ2-6; maybe TRBD2 (6 bases). The CDR3 is made up of 16 amino acids. The ends were cut back, 5 bases at V and 2 bases at J, with 13 bases in the middle. The germline gives CDR1 SGHVS, CDR2 FQNEAQ. This chain's CDR3 is CASSQEPGAGANVLTF. CDR3 sequence (DNA): TGTGCCAGCAGCCAAGAACCGGGGGCTGGGGCCAACGTCCTGACTTTC.

This clonotype appeared a few times. V and J are TRBV7-9 and TRBJ2-7; D may be TRBD2 (5 bases). Germline CDR1 reads SEHNR; CDR2 reads FQNEAQ (reference sequence). Trimming cost V 6 bases and J 0 bases, with 9 bases left between them. The CDR3 loop spans 13 amino acids. CDR3 DNA sequence: TGTGCCAGCAGTCGGGAACTCTCCTACGAGCAGTACTTC. Protein: CASSRELSYEQYF.

V gene TRBV7-2 combines with J gene TRBJ2-5; D ambiguous. There are 12 residues in the CDR3. V lost 10 bases to trimming and J lost 6 bases, with 15 bases between them. Germline CDR1 SGHTA, CDR2 FQGNSA. The CDR3 loop reads CATQFESKTQYF. DNA for the CDR3: TGTGCCACCCAGTTTGAATCTAAGACCCAGTACTTC.

This clonotype was detected many times. This chain links TRBV7-2 with TRBJ2-6; D possibly corresponds to TRBD2 (5 bases). V dropped 5 bases and J dropped 1 base, with 12 bases sitting between them. The CDR3 loop spans 16 amino acids. The germline V gene has CDR1 SGHTA and CDR2 FQGNSA. The CDR3 nucleotides read TGTGCCAGCAGCGTAGGACTTGGGTCTGGGGCCAACGTCCTGACTTTC. Translated, it gives CASSVGLGSGANVLTF.

V usage is TRBV5-1 and J usage is TRBJ2-5; no definite D call. The CDR3 has 13 amino acids. Trimming removed 3 bases from V and 0 bases from J, with 6 bases in between. Per germline, CDR1 SGHRS and CDR2 YFSETQ. The CDR3 nucleotides read TGCGCCAGCAGCTCCTCGGACCAAGAGACCCAGTACTTC. As protein: CASSSSDQETQYF.

This clonotype has more than one count but fewer than ten. The genes are TRBV25-1 and TRBJ1-3; D is undetermined. The V gene's germline CDR1 is MGHDK and CDR2 SYGVNS. Trimming cost V 3 bases and J 0 bases, with 6 bases left between them. The CDR3 consists of 14 residues. The CDR3 sequence: CASSDRTSGNTIYF. Here the CDR3 DNA reads TGTGCCAGCAGTGACCGGACCTCTGGAAACACCATATATTTT.

The chain has TRBV6-1 and TRBJ2-7, with D unresolved. CDR1 is MNHNS and CDR2 is SASEGT in the germline V gene. V shed 6 bases and J shed 2 bases, with 14 bases lying between them. The CDR3 extends over 14 amino acids. CDR3 sequence reads: CASRTDRHAYEQYF. CDR3 bases: TGTGCCAGCAGAACCGACCGACATGCCTACGAGCAGTACTTC.

CDR3 coding DNA: TGTGCCAGCAGCGTCCCCCGGGACAACCAAGAGACCCAGTACTTC. It yields the protein CASSVPRDNQETQYF. The chain has TRBV7-2 and TRBJ2-5, with D possibly being TRBD1 (6 bases). This CDR3 is 15 amino acids long. Trimming stripped 5 bases from V and 0 bases from J, with 13 bases between. CDR1 and CDR2 (germline): SGHTA, FQGNSA.